Sequencing of this TCR beta chain was carried out in a study of Ad26.COV2.S vaccination and SARS-CoV-2 variants. Looking at the study overall: A COV1001 Ad26.COV2.S trial-arm participant provided the sample.

The method was immunoSEQ multiplex PCR; TCRdb's version includes in-frame clones alone and lacks a portion of them. The sample records about 400,000 clones, roughly 90% being singletons. Trimming shortened V by 0 bases and J by 4 bases, and 4 bases separated the two germline ends. CDR3 size: 13 residues. Germline V gene data show CDR1 as SGHTA and CDR2 as FQGTGA. Noted treatment: roughly 18 received Ad26.COV2.S at low or high dose, single or two shots; five or six received placebo; per-sample allocation not given. On day 63 after the first injection, vaccine and placebo recipients gave samples. This clone appeared many times.

The genes are TRBV7-3 and TRBJ1-5; no reliable D call. This TCR was recovered from a person between 18 and 65 years old who received the Ad26.COV2.S COVID-19 vaccine or a placebo. The input for sequencing was peripheral blood, taken in a trial of Ad26.COV2.S vaccine versus placebo. The CDR3 loop reads CASSLTENQPQHF. In DNA form, the CDR3 reads TGTGCCAGCAGCTTAACCGAAAATCAGCCCCAGCATTTT.